This record looks at one T cell receptor (beta chain) sequence and its context. Its antigen is unknown. Base quality data are lacking; no much larger clone is found one base away. Distinct nucleotide sequences in the sample also encode this CDR3. The data belong to a study of shared clonotypes between healthy human individuals (dated by TCRdb to 2020 to 2022). A note on the overall study: A couple of women and a few men aged 18 to 49 years were included in the cohort. The study deeply sequenced blood TCR repertoires of about 5 healthy adults to estimate repertoire size and the extent of clonotype sharing between individuals. Per donor, leukapheresis produced somewhere between about 0.85 and 8.9 billion PBMCs. For each donor, CD4 naive and CD4 memory were each run on three plates, CD8 naive on two plates, and CD8 memory on one plate. Different laboratories and diverse techniques were used to prepare libraries and sequence TCR repertoires, to increase sequencing depth and limit assay-specific biases. What the study reported, not specific to this receptor: Estimated clonotype richness was generally larger for naive than for memory subsets. Incomplete sequencing was indicated by rarefaction of sorted-subset datasets, despite the large sequencing depth. Higher generation probabilities were observed for clonotypes shared by all four sorted-subset donors than for non-shared clonotypes. Because the study included only a small number of donors, the genetic and exposure-history diversity represented was limited. Roughly 5.2% of naive CD4, around 3.5% of naive CD8, about 2.4% of memory CD4, and over 0.35% of memory CD8 clonotypes were shared across several donors. Pairwise subsampling led to the expectation that sequencing depth would affect the degree of clonotype sharing among donors. Sampling was limited to blood, and TCR repertoires in tissue likely differ from TCR repertoires in blood.

The germline V gene (reference sequence) specifies GTSNPN as CDR1 and SVGIG as CDR2. The CDR3 contains 11 residues, cysteine and phenylalanine counted. The read is trimmed to its CDR3 DNA, 33 bases read in frame from base 1. V and J lose 0 bases and 7 bases, and a span of 6 bases separates them. Using the deep immunoSEQ assay, multiplex PCR amplified TCR CDR3 regions from genomic DNA. Genomic DNA extracted from each cell subset was distributed evenly over all wells of several immunoSEQ 96-well plates, and each plate served as one replicate. For sorted subsets, roughly 200 ng of genomic DNA, equivalent to 30,000 or so T cell genomes, went into each replicate PCR. The purified libraries were quantified using a Qubit 3.0 fluorometer, sized with a Bioanalyzer 2100, and then quantified again using the KAPA Library Quantification kit. Every immunoSEQ 96-well plate was sequenced on a separate single-read 150-cycle Illumina NextSeq 550 flow cell. Under the source paper's analysis protocol: Because the immunoSEQ output held only junctional sequences and lacked quality scores, the filtering could not match the filtering applied to full-length reads. To assign V/J genes and CDR3, sequences were annotated against IMGT germline references using PyIR, a Python wrapper for IgBLAST v1.9. Reads were filtered out if the reads had weak V/J assignments (E-value above 1e-6), no CDR3, stop codons, out-of-frame junctions, or ambiguous translated residues. V3J clonotypes were defined as sequences sharing an identical inferred V gene, J gene, and CDR3 amino acid sequence. Percentage overlap between repertoires was calculated by dividing the number of shared unique clonotypes by the size of the smaller repertoire. Repertoire richness was assessed with RTK rarefaction, the Chao1 estimator, and Recon v2.1 estimates of unobserved clonotypes. Generation probabilities for all TCRbeta clonotypes obtained by the gDNA method from a few donors were computed using OLGA. TCRdb provides this immuneACCESS table in a form limited to in-frame rearrangements. Some clones are lacking; in checked studies, under half of them reflect an unresolved V gene, and why the rest are absent is not known. The V and J calls and clone size come from that table; D and trimming were worked out from the DNA. This sample gives just over 2,000,000 clones in total; approximately 95% of them show up just once. 0.1% to 0.15% of the sample is taken by the ten largest.

Healthy HIV-negative adults with no recently reported acute infections or vaccinations were included as donors. Only Caucasian adults living in Nashville, Tennessee, USA were represented among the donors. CD4+ T cells were enriched through magnetic negative selection, after which naive cells were positively selected on CD45RA and the remaining negative fraction served as the memory subset. Blood was obtained by leukapheresis, after which PBMCs were separated by Ficoll-Histopaque density gradient centrifugation and cryopreserved in liquid nitrogen vapor phase. Purity and quantity of every magnetically sorted T cell population were checked by analytical flow cytometry. Genomic DNA was isolated from each sorted fraction and quantified by UV absorbance on a Nanodrop 2000c.

Sample: naive CD4+ T cells sorted from blood. The sample's cell subset or site label, in plain terms: CD45RA+ positively selected. The V gene is TRBV30 and the J gene is TRBJ1-2, with no D gene named confidently. The TCR sequence derives from a man in his late teens or twenties in good health. The nucleotides are TGTGCCTGGAGTGTAAACAGTGGCTACACCTTC. Its translation reads: CAWSVNSGYTF.